The clone carrying this T cell receptor (beta chain) was counted a few times. The sample originates from a study of T-cell reconstitution after alpha-beta-depleted transplantation in children. During its preparation, the TCRbeta library received unique molecular identifiers. Each CDR3 protein gets one entry after TCRdb re-called the PCR reads with MiXCR. The data contain 450,000 to 600,000 distinct CDR3 sequences, 15% to 20% of them singletons. Germline-derived CDR1 and CDR2 are SGHRS and YFSETQ. J lost 4 bases, V lost 1 base, and 7 bases had no gene match. The CDR3 runs 16 residues. The sequencing here drew on PBMCs from the stem cell graft donor, taken from the stem cell graft. The rearrangement joins TRBV5-1 to TRBJ2-5; 10 bases align to TRBD2. The TCR sequence derives from a human donor who donated a stem cell graft to a child with acute lymphoblastic leukemia. The CDR3 DNA reads as TGCGCCAGCAGCTTGTCTCCTAGCGGGAGTGGAGAGACCCAGTACTTC. Its translation: CASSLSPSGSGETQYF.